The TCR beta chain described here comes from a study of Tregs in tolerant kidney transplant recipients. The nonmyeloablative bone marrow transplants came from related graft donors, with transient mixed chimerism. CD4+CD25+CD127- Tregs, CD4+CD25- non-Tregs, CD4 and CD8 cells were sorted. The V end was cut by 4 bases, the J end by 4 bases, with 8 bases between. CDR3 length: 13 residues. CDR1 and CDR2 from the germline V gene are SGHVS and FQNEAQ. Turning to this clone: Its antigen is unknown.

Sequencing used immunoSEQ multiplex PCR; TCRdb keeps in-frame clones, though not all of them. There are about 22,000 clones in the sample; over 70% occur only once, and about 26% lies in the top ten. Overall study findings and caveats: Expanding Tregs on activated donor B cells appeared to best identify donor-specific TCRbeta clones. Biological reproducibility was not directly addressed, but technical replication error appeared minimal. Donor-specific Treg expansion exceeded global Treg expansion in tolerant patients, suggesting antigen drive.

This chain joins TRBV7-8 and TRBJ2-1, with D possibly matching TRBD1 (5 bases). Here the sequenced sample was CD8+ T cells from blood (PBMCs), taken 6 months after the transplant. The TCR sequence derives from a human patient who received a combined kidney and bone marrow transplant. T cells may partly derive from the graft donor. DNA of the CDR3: TGTGCCAGCAGCTCGACAGCTTACAATGAGCAGTTCTTC. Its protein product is CASSSTAYNEQFF.